This T cell receptor beta chain was recorded in a study of tumor-infiltrating lymphocytes in primary liver carcinoma. Regarding the study as a whole: Tumors reached a significantly greater top-250-clone fraction than blood did (p = 0.039). Overlap in tumor-adjacent and tumor-blood pairs fell below that of tumor region pairs.

A constant-region primer primed TCR beta cDNA synthesis from 500 ng of total RNA. For TCR beta, libraries were produced by three nested multiplex PCR rounds using slightly modified ARM-PCR. Rounds one and two of PCR, each of 10 cycles, were primed with TRBV1-TRBV30 forward primers and a C-beta reverse primer. TCRdb re-derived calls from the multiplex PCR reads in MiXCR, one entry per CDR3 protein. Among around 120,000 distinct CDR3 sequences listed, roughly 70% were seen once. V lost 3 bases, J lost 3 bases, and 6 bases stayed unmatched. Germline V gene sequence: CDR1 SGHRS, CDR2 YFSETQ. The CDR3 runs 15 residues. The table lists this clonotype with many counts. Its antigen remains unidentified. Each 20-30 mg portion of unsorted bulk tissue served as the source for co-extraction of RNA and DNA.

This receptor was identified in a woman in her sixties or seventies with primary liver carcinoma and hepatitis B virus infection. The gene calls are TRBV5-1 and TRBJ2-7; TRBD1 matches 10 bases. The sample consisted of tumor-adjacent normal liver tissue. CDR3 nucleotide sequence: TGCGCCAGCAGCTGGGGCCGGGACAGGGGCTACGAGCAGTACTTC. Protein sequence: CASSWGRDRGYEQYF.